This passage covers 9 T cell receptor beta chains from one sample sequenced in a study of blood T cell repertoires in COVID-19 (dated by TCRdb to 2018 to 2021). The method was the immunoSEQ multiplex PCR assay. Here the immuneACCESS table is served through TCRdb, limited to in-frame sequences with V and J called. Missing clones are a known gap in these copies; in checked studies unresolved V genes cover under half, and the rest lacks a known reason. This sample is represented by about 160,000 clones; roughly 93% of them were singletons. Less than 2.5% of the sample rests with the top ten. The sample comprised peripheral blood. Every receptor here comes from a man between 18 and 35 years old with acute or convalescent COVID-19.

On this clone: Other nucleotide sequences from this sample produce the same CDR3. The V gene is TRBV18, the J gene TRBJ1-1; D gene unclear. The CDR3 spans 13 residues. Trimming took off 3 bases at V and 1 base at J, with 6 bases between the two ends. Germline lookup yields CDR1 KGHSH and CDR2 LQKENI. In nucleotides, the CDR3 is TGTGCCAGCTCACCGTCAGGGAACACTGAAGCTTTCTTT. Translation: CASSPSGNTEAFF. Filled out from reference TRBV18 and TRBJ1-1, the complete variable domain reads NAGVMQNPRHLVRRRGQEARLRCSPMKGHSHVYWYRQLPEEGLKFMVYLQKENIIDESGMPKERFSAEFPKEGPSILRIQQVVRGDSAAYFCASSPSGNTEAFFGQGTRLTVV.

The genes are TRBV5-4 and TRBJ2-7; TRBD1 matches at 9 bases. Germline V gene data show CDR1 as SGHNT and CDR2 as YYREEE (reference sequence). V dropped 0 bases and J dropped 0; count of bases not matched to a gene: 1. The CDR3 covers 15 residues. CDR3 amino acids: CASSLAGQGSYEQYF. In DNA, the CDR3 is TGTGCCAGCAGCTTGGCGGGACAGGGCTCCTACGAGCAGTACTTC. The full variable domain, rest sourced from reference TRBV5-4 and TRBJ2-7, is ETGVTQSPTHLIKTRGQQVTLRCSSQSGHNTVSWYQQALGQGPQFIFQYYREEENGRGNFPPRFSGLQFPNYSSELNVNALELDDSALYLCASSLAGQGSYEQYFGPGTRLTVT.

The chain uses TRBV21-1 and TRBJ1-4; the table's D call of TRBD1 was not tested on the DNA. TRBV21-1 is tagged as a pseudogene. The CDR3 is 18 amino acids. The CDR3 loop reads CASSKTVQLTSTNEKLFF. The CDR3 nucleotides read TGTGCCAGCAGCAAAACCGTACAGCTCACCTCAACTAATGAAAAACTGTTTTTT.

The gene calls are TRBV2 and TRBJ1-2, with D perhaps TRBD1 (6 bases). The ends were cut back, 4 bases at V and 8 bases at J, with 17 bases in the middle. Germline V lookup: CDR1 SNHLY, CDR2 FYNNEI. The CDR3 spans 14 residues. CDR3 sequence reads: CASSGMDSPGGYTF. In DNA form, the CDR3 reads TGTGCCAGCAGTGGGATGGACAGCCCGGGAGGCTACACCTTC.

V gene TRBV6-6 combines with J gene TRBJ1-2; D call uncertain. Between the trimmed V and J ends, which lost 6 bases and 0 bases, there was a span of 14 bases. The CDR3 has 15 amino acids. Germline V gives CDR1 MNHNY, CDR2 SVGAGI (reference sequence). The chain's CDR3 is CASRAGTLANYGYTF. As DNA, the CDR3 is TGTGCCAGCAGGGCCGGTACTCTAGCTAACTATGGCTACACCTTC.

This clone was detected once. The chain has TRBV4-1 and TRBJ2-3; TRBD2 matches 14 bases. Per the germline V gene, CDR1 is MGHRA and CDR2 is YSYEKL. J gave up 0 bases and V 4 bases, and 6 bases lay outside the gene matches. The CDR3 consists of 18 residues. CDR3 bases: TGCGCCAGCAGCCCCCGGACTAGCGGGAGGCCTAGCACAGATACGCAGTATTTT. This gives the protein CASSPRTSGRPSTDTQYF.

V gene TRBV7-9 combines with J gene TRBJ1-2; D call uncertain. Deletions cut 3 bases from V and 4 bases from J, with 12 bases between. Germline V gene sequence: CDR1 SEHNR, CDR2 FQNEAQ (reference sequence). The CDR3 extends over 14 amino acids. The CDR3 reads CASSFSTGSYGYTF. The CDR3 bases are TGTGCCAGCAGCTTCTCAACCGGGTCCTATGGCTACACCTTC.

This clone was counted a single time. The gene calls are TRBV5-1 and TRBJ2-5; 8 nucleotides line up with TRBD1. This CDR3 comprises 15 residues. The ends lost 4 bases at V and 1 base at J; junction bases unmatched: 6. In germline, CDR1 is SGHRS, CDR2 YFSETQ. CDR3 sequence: CASSKQGESQETQYF. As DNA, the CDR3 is TGCGCCAGCAGCAAACAGGGGGAATCCCAAGAGACCCAGTACTTC.

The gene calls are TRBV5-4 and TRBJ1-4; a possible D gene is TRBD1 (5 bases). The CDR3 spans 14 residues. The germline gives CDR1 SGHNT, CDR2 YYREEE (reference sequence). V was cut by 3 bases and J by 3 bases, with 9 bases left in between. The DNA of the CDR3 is TGTGCCAGCAGCTCGGCGGGGCCTAATGAAAAACTGTTTTTT. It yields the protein CASSSAGPNEKLFF.